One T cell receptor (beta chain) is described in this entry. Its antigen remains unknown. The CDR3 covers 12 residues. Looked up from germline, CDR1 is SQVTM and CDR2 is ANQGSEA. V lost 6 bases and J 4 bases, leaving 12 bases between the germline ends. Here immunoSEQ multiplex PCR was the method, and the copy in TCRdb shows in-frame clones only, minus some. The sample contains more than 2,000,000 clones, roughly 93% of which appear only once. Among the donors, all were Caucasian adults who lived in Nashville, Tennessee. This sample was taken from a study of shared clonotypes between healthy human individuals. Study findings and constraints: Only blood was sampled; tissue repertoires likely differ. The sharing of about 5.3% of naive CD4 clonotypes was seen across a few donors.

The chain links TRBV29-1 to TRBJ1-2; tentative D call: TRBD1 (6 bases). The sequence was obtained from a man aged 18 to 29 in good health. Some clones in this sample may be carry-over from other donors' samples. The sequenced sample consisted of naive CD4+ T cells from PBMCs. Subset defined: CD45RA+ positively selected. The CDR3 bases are TGCAGCGTCCCAGGGGAGGCCTATGGCTACACCTTC. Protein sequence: CSVPGEAYGYTF. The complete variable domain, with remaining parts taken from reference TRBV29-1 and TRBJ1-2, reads SAVISQKPSRDICQRGTSLTIQCQVDSQVTMMFWYRQQPGQSLTLIATANQGSEATYESGFVIDKFPISRPNLTFSTLTVSNMSPEDSSIYLCSVPGEAYGYTFGSGTRLTVV.